What follows is one T cell receptor (beta chain) and its context. Germline-derived CDR1 and CDR2 are MNHEY and SVGEGT. The CDR3 is 16 residues long. The V segment lost 4 bases and the J segment 5 bases; nucleotides outside the gene matches: 8. In the source study's methods: Nucleated cell counts were estimated from reference gene primer amplification. TCRdb keeps only in-frame clones here, not all; method: immunoSEQ multiplex PCR. The V and J calls and the clone size are those of that table, but D and trimming were determined from the DNA. The table has approximately 300,000 clones, 75% to 90% seen once. This record belongs to a study of blood T cell repertoires in COVID-19. Individuals aged 18 to 89 years were recruited from 24 US areas.

This chain uses TRBV6-2 or TRBV6-3 with TRBJ2-5; 12 positions agree with TRBD2. Sequencing used PBMCs or T cells enriched from blood (not recorded which). The sequence came from a man between 60 and 75 years old who had recovered from COVID-19. The CDR3 nucleotides are TGTGCCAGCAGTTCCGGGACTAGCGGGCGTAGGGAGACCCAGTACTTC. It translates to CASSSGTSGRRETQYF.